This T cell receptor beta chain emerged from a study of T cells in Graves' hyperthyroidism and ophthalmopathy (dated by TCRdb to the late 2010s). For context, the study as a whole: Peripheral blood was sampled at the time of initial diagnosis, prior to any treatment. A discovery cohort of approximately 97 patients, 43 with Graves' ophthalmopathy and 55 to 60 with stable Graves' hyperthyroidism, was used to find distinguishing TCR V-J signatures. Prospective prediction of ophthalmopathy was tested in an independent validation cohort of 18 to 20 hyperthyroidism patients and 15 to 17 patients who later progressed to ophthalmopathy. For training and testing, the 95 to 100 patients in the discovery cohort were randomly divided in a 7:3 ratio. In about 6 Graves' hyperthyroidism patients, the study also compared T-cell repertoires from thyroid tissue with T-cell repertoires from blood. Following sampling, methimazole starting at 30 mg daily was given to hyperthyroidism patients, and high-dose intravenous methylprednisolone was given to ophthalmopathy patients. The paper describes TCR Vbeta CDR3 sequencing of 120 to 150 peripheral blood samples, made up of some 42 ophthalmopathy patients, some 76 hyperthyroidism patients and 17 progressor patients.

General study outcomes and caveats: In validation, progression to ophthalmopathy was predicted by the model with nearly 71% sensitivity and approximately 78% specificity, a median of around 5.9 months before onset. No statistical method was used to fix the sample size in advance, and group allocation was not hidden from the investigators. Most expanded thyroid clonotypes (frequency above 0.001) were also found in blood, which suggests that blood repertoires may mirror thyroid immune responses. A model built on a 13 V-J signature distinguished ophthalmopathy from stable hyperthyroidism, reaching roughly 88% sensitivity and approximately 83% specificity in cross-validation and 80%/75% in testing.

This clonotype was counted ten times or more. The antigen this receptor binds is unknown. No quality values exist for individual bases; no much larger clone is one base distant. Ophthalmopathy patients had moderately to severely active disease, Clinical Activity Score of at least 3, NOSPECS grade of at least 4, and duration under 3 months. Exclusion was applied to patients with uncontrolled infections, other autoimmune diseases, pregnancy or lactation. Diagnoses were established on the basis of clinical symptoms, serum thyroxine and TRAb, thyroid ultrasound, and orbital computed tomography. PBMCs were isolated from 10 ml of fresh peripheral blood by Ficoll-Paque density gradient centrifugation. Trizol reagent was used to extract total RNA, and RNA quality was then checked on an Agilent 2100 Bioanalyzer. Measured from the cysteine to the phenylalanine, the CDR3 is 16 residues long. Only the CDR3 DNA stays, 48 bases, in frame from base 1. CDR1 is given as MNHNS and CDR2 as SASEGT, both from the germline V gene. The germline V end is reduced by 8 bases and the J end by 4 bases; junction bases left unmatched: 9.

Amplification of TCR beta CDR3 regions was carried out from RNA transcripts. The first round of RT-PCR for the TCR CDR3 was performed with the HTBI primer set and the Qiagen OneStep RT-PCR kit. A second multiplex PCR round built the libraries, followed by size selection and purification. Paired-end sequencing of the libraries was performed with 100 bp reads on an Illumina HiSeq2000. Per the source publication's procedure: SOAPnuke was used to process the raw data, with reads discarded if the reads contained adapters or uncalled bases, had a mean Phred below 15, or lacked an exact constant-primer or identifier match. High-quality paired reads were merged with COPE v1.2.5, and unique nucleotide sequences were defined as clonotypes. Clonotypes were aligned to IMGT TRBV, TRBD and TRBJ reference segments using MiTCR v1.1. Only V-J combinations with frequency above 0.0001, covering 98% to 99.2% of repertoires, were analysed. A TCS score was defined as the ratio of F50 (clonal expansion) to E x V (chaos), with BLOSUM62-based TCRdist applied between CDR3 peptides within each V-J. Welch's t-statistics and random forest reduced fewer than 550 V-J features to under 15, which were used in a naive Bayes classifier (R e1071). TCRdb cleaned the public reads at Q25 with fastp, built clones with MiXCR and kept in-frame beta chains. Rows are unified per CDR3 protein, each entry keeping the most common DNA and genes. It is TCRdb's table, rather than the study itself, that gives the V and J calls and clone size. This sample holds over 350,000 distinct CDR3 sequences; roughly 14% were observed only once. The top ten constitute approximately 13% of the sample.

The sequence is built from TRBV6-1 and TRBJ2-7; 15 of the junction bases match TRBD2. This TCR was recovered from a man aged 18 to 35 with Graves' ophthalmopathy. Sequenced sample: blood. The DNA sequence follows: TGTGCCAGCCTAGGAGGACTAGCGGGAGGGTTATACGAGCAGTACTTC. Its protein reads: CASLGGLAGGLYEQYF.